One sample yielded the 19 T cell receptor beta chains listed below, sequenced in a study of T cell repertoires in cytomegalovirus infection. TCRdb itself ran the reads through MiXCR, one entry per CDR3 protein. The sample shows roughly 500,000 distinct CDR3 sequences, roughly 34% of them seen only once. No antigen has been assigned to these receptors. This sample comprised cultured PBMCs, obtained from culture after CMV antigen stimulation. All receptors derive from a human donor in good health (CMV status not recorded). Some clones in this sample may be carry-over from other donors' samples.

This clonotype was seen a few times. The chain carries TRBV28 and TRBJ1-6, with TRBD1 matching over 8 bases. The length of the CDR3 is 18 residues. The V segment lost 5 bases and the J segment 0 bases; nucleotides outside the gene matches: 9. Germline-derived CDR1 and CDR2 are MDHEN and SYDVKM. The CDR3 nucleotides read TGTGCCAGCAGTCTCCGACAGGGGTTTAGCTCCTATAATTCACCCCTCCACTTT. Translated, it gives CASSLRQGFSSYNSPLHF.

This clonotype was recorded a few times. This rearrangement joins TRBV6-2 or TRBV6-3 to TRBJ2-1; no firm D call. Germline loops: CDR1 MNHEY, CDR2 SVGEGT. CDR3 length equals 15 residues. Trimming removed 0 bases from V and 6 bases from J, with 12 bases in between. The CDR3 DNA reads as TGTGCCAGCAGTTACTCATCACCTTTCCCCAATGAGCAGTTCTTC. Translation: CASSYSSPFPNEQFF.

The gene calls are TRBV6-2 or TRBV6-3 and TRBJ2-3; TRBD2 matches at 8 bases. V lost 2 bases to trimming and J lost 0 bases; unmatched junction nucleotides: 4. This CDR3 has 16 residues. Per germline, CDR1 MNHEY and CDR2 SVGEGT. The CDR3 nucleotides are TGTGCCAGCAGTTACGGGGCTAGCGGGAGCACAGATACGCAGTATTTT. Translation: CASSYGASGSTDTQYF.

This clonotype has just a few counts. This chain uses TRBV7-2 with TRBJ2-5; tentatively, D is TRBD2 (5 bases). The V and J ends lost 1 base and 2 bases respectively, with 11 bases between them. Per the germline V gene, CDR1 is SGHTA and CDR2 is FQGNSA. This CDR3 is built from 15 residues. The CDR3 DNA follows: TGTGCCAGCAGCTTAGTCGCCGCGGGTCAAGAGACCCAGTACTTC. It specifies CASSLVAAGQETQYF.

This clonotype has just a few counts. The CDR3 sequence is CASSRDGFYEQYF. Written as DNA, the CDR3 is TGTGCCAGCAGCCGGGACGGCTTCTACGAGCAGTACTTC. The chain links TRBV7-2 to TRBJ2-7; perhaps D is TRBD1 or TRBD2 (5 bases each). Germline V lookup: CDR1 SGHTA, CDR2 FQGNSA. Trimming took off 5 bases at V and 3 bases at J, with 11 bases between the two ends. CDR3 length equals 13 residues.

Comment on this clonotype: Given a much more abundant clone one base away, this may be a read error. V is TRBV7-2 and J is TRBJ2-1; 9 nucleotides match TRBD1. The CDR3 extends over 16 amino acids. Looked up from germline, CDR1 is SGHTA and CDR2 is FQGNSA. CDR3 residues: CPSSLLGGTGSDEQFF. In DNA, the CDR3 is TGTCCCAGCAGCCTTTTAGGGGGGACAGGGTCCGATGAGCAGTTCTTC.

This clonotype was found many times. The V and J genes are TRBV7-2 and TRBJ2-5, with TRBD2 as a possible D gene (6 bases). Trimming left V 1 base short and J 5 bases short, with 11 bases between. Germline V gene data show CDR1 as SGHTA and CDR2 as FQGNSA. This CDR3 has 14 residues. CDR3 in amino acids: CASSLGAGRETQYF. Written as DNA, the CDR3 is TGTGCCAGCAGCTTAGGGGCGGGACGGGAGACCCAGTACTTC.

The sample holds many counts of this clonotype. CDR3 loop: CASSPKGSGSSTDTQYF. The DNA of the CDR3 is TGTGCCAGCAGTCCAAAAGGCAGCGGGAGTAGCACAGATACGCAGTATTTT. The chain carries TRBV12-3 or TRBV12-4 and TRBJ2-3; TRBD2 matches 8 bases. This CDR3 region has 17 residues. With 5 bases clipped from V and 0 bases from J, the junction kept 10 bases outside the gene matches.

The chain carries TRBV28 and TRBJ2-7, with unresolved D. V was cut by 3 bases and J by 7 bases, with 10 bases left in between. This CDR3 is 12 amino acids long. Germline CDR1 and CDR2: MDHEN and SYDVKM. This CDR3 is CASSFGRREQYF. The DNA of the CDR3 is TGTGCCAGCAGTTTTGGGCGGCGGGAGCAGTACTTC.

This clonotype was counted only a few times. DNA of the CDR3: TGCGCCAGCAGCCACTCGTCGTGGTGGGGCTACACCTTC. Its translation is CASSHSSWWGYTF. The chain is built from TRBV4-1 and TRBJ1-2, with D unclear. The V and J ends lost 3 bases and 8 bases respectively, with 13 bases between them. Germline assignment: CDR1 MGHRA and CDR2 YSYEKL. This CDR3 has 13 residues.

The V and J genes are TRBV15 and TRBJ2-7, with D possibly TRBD1 on 6 matching bases. Germline CDR1 LNHNV, CDR2 YYDKDF (reference sequence). There are 15 residues in the CDR3. V lost 0 bases and J 7 bases, leaving 16 bases between the germline ends. The CDR3 nucleotides read TGTGCCACCAGCAGAGATCGAAGCAGGGGACGGGAGCAGTACTTC. It yields the protein CATSRDRSRGREQYF.

This clonotype has only a few counts. This chain uses TRBV4-3 with TRBJ1-5; D remains unclear. This CDR3 comprises 16 residues. V shed 1 base and J shed 4 bases, with 14 bases lying between them. CDR1 LGHNA and CDR2 YSLEER come from the germline V gene. Written as DNA, the CDR3 is TGCGCCAGCAGCCAAGGACCCATAGGACGGAATCAGCCCCAGCATTTT. Translation gives CASSQGPIGRNQPQHF.

This clonotype was detected only a few times. This rearrangement joins TRBV28 to TRBJ2-7; perhaps TRBD1 as D (5 bases). Germline lookup yields CDR1 MDHEN and CDR2 SYDVKM. Trimming removed 6 bases at V and 4 bases at J, with 19 bases between. The CDR3 loop spans 15 amino acids. The CDR3 region has the DNA TGTGCCAGCAGCCCTCACAGGACCCGCAGGTACGAGCAGTACTTC. Its translation is CASSPHRTRRYEQYF.

The J gene is TRBJ1-6, the V gene TRBV12-3 or TRBV12-4; D might be TRBD1 (5 bases). The CDR3 length is 13 residues. V was trimmed by 6 bases and J by 8 bases, leaving 11 bases between them. The CDR3 coding sequence is TGTGCCAGCAGCTCGGCCAGGGATTCACCCCTCCACTTT. This sequence encodes CASSSARDSPLHF.

The chain is built from TRBV15 and TRBJ1-2; no clear D gene. There are 14 residues in the CDR3. In germline, CDR1 is LNHNV, CDR2 YYDKDF (reference sequence). With 0 bases removed from V and 2 bases from J, the gap between germline ends came to 7 bases. CDR3 sequence: CATSRDGGNYGYTF. As DNA, the CDR3 is TGTGCCACCAGCAGAGATGGAGGGAACTATGGCTACACCTTC.

The chain joins TRBV11-2 to TRBJ2-1, with 8 bases that match TRBD2. Looked up from germline, CDR1 is SGHAT and CDR2 is FQNNGV. The CDR3 runs 16 residues. After removal of 6 bases from V and 8 bases from J, the junction contained 15 bases not matched to a gene. CDR3 bases: TGTGCCAGCAGACCTGCGGCAGCGGGAGTGGGGCATGAGCAGTTCTTC. Translating gives CASRPAAAGVGHEQFF.

The rearrangement joins TRBV7-2 to TRBJ2-5, with TRBD2 as a possible D gene (5 bases). Germline CDR1 reads SGHTA; CDR2 reads FQGNSA. CDR3 size: 13 residues. Trimming took off 3 bases at V and 3 bases at J, with 8 bases between the two ends. For the CDR3, the DNA is TGTGCCAGCAGCTTTACTAGGGAAGAGACCCAGTACTTC. Encoded protein: CASSFTREETQYF.

The V call is TRBV12-3 or TRBV12-4, the J call TRBJ1-1, with TRBD1 matching 9 bases. V lost 6 bases to trimming and J lost 3 bases; unmatched junction nucleotides: 11. This CDR3 is 16 amino acids long. The CDR3 protein is CASRQTGTGFYTEAFF. For the CDR3, the DNA is TGTGCCAGCAGACAGACCGGGACAGGGTTTTACACTGAAGCTTTCTTT.

The chain uses TRBV10-3 and TRBJ2-5; D remains ambiguous. V was shortened by 3 bases and J by 2 bases, with 10 bases between the two germline ends. The CDR3 runs 14 residues. Germline V gene lookup returns CDR1 ENHRY and CDR2 SYGVKD. CDR3 sequence reads: CAISERQQQETQYF. The CDR3 coding sequence is TGTGCCATCAGTGAAAGACAACAGCAAGAGACCCAGTACTTC.